At least ten counts were recorded for the clone carrying this TCR beta chain. The sample comes from a study of T cells in Graves' hyperthyroidism and ophthalmopathy. It was RNA transcripts that yielded the amplified TCR beta CDR3 regions. A first-round RT-PCR of the TCR CDR3 used the HTBI primer set. Each CDR3 protein gets one entry after TCRdb re-called the multiplex PCR reads with MiXCR. The sample yields 250,000 to 300,000 distinct CDR3 sequences, 13% to 15% seen once. With V trimmed by 7 bases and J by 3 bases, 8 bases remained unmatched. This CDR3 has 15 amino acids. Germline V gene lookup returns CDR1 ENHRY and CDR2 SYGVKD. The hyperthyroidism was newly diagnosed and had lasted under 2 months; the patients were aged 18 to 65.

The TCR comes from a woman aged 35 to 49 with Graves' hyperthyroidism that later progressed to Graves' ophthalmopathy. This rearrangement joins TRBV10-3 to TRBJ2-1, with TRBD2 matching 8 bases. The sequenced sample was blood. In nucleotides, the CDR3 is TGTGCCATCACCGGGGGGGCGGGAGTCTACAATGAGCAGTTCTTC. Amino acids: CAITGGAGVYNEQFF.